This T cell receptor (beta chain) was captured by sequencing in a study of blood T cell repertoires in COVID-19. Background on the study: Spain, Italy and the United States supplied samples that represented acute and convalescent COVID-19. The analysed material was cDNA or gDNA that came from T cells, B-cell-depleted T cells, or PBMCs.

As handled by the study authors: Estimation of nucleated cell counts relied on the amplification of reference gene primers. The repertoire was sequenced with immunoSEQ multiplex PCR; TCRdb's copy has only in-frame clones and lacks some. The DNA was the basis for D and trimming; V, J and clone size are from that table. Found here are 80,000 to 100,000 clones, roughly nine tenths of them singletons; the top ten hold approximately 10%. CDR3 length equals 16 residues. J was trimmed by 0 bases and V by 1 base; bases with no gene match: 3. Per the germline V gene, CDR1 is KGHSH and CDR2 is LQKENI. The receptor's source is a middle-aged man with acute or convalescent COVID-19. Sequenced sample: peripheral blood. The V and J genes are TRBV18 and TRBJ2-3; TRBD1 matches at 8 bases. DNA of the CDR3: TGTGCCAGCTCACCACTGGACAGGGTGAGCACAGATACGCAGTATTTT. Protein: CASSPLDRVSTDTQYF.